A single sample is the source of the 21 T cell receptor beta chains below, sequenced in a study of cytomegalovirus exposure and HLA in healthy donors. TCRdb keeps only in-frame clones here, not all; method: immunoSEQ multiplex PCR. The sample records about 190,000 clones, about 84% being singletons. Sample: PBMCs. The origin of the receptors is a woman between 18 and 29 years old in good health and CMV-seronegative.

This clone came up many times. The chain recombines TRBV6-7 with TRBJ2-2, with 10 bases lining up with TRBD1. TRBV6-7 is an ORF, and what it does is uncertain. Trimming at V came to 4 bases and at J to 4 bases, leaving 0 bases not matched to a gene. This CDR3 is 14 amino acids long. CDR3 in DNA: TGTGCCAGCAGTTGGACAGGGGGCACCGGGGAGCTGTTTTTT. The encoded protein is CASSWTGGTGELFF.

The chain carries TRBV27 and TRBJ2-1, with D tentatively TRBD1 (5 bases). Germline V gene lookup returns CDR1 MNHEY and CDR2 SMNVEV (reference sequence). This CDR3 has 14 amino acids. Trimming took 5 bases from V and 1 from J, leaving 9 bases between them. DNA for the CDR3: TGTGCCAGCAGTCAAGGGGTTTCCTACAATGAGCAGTTCTTC. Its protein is CASSQGVSYNEQFF.

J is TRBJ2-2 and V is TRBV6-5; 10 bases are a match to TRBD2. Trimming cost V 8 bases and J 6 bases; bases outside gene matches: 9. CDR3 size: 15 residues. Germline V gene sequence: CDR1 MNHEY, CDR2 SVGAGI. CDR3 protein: CASGSLAGAAGELFF. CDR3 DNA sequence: TGTGCCAGCGGATCCCTAGCGGGAGCTGCCGGGGAGCTGTTTTTT.

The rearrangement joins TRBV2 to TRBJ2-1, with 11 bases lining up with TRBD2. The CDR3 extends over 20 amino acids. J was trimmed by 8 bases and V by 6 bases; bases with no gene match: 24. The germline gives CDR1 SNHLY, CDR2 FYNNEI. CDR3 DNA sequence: TGTGCCAGCAGGTCGTCCTCAAGAACTAGCGGGAGCTTAAGGTGGGATGAGCAGTTCTTC. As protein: CASRSSSRTSGSLRWDEQFF.

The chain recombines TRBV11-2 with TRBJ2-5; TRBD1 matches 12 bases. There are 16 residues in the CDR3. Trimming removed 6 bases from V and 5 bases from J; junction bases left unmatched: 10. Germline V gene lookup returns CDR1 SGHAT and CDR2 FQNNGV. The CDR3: CASRNPGQGARETQYF. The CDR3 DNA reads TGTGCCAGCAGAAATCCGGGACAGGGGGCGCGGGAGACCCAGTACTTC.

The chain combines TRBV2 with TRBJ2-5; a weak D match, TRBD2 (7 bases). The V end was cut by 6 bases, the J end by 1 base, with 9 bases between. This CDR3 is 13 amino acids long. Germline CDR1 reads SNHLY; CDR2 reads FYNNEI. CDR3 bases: TGTGCCAGCAGGAGGGGGGGCCAAGAGACCCAGTACTTC. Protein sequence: CASRRGGQETQYF.

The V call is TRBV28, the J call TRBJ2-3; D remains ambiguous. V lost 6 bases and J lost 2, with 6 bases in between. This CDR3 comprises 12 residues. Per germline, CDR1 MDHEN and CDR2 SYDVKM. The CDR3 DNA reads TGTGCCAGCAGCTTGTCCACAGATACGCAGTATTTT. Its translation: CASSLSTDTQYF.

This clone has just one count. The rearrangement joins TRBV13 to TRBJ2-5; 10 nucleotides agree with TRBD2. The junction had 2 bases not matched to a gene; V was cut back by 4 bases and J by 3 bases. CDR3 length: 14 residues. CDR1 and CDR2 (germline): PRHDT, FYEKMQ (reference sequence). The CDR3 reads CASSWLAGEETQYF. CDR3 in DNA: TGTGCCAGCAGCTGGCTAGCGGGGGAAGAGACCCAGTACTTC.

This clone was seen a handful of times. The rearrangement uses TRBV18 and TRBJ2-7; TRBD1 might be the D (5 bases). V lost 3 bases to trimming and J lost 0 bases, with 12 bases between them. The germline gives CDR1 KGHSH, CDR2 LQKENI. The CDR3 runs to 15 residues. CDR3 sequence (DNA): TGTGCCAGCTCACCGACAGATATCAGCTCCTACGAGCAGTACTTC. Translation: CASSPTDISSYEQYF.

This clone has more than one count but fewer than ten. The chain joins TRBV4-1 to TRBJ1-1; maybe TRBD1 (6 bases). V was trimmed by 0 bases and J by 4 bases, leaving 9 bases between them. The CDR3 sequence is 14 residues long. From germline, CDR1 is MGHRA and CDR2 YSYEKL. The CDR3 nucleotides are TGCGCCAGCAGCCAAGAGAGAGGGGGCACTGAAGCTTTCTTT. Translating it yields CASSQERGGTEAFF.

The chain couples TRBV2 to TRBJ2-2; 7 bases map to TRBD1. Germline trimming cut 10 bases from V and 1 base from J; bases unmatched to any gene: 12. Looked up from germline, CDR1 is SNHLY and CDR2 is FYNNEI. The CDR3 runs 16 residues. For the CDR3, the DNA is TGTGCCACCCCGGCCCCGGGACAGTGGAACACCGGGGAGCTGTTTTTT. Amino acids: CATPAPGQWNTGELFF. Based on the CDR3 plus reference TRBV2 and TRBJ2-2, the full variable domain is EPEVTQTPSHQVTQMGQEVILRCVPISNHLYFYWYRQILGQKVEFLVSFYNNEISEKSEIFDDQFSVERPDGSNFTLKIRSTKLEDSAMYFCATPAPGQWNTGELFFGEGSRLTVL.

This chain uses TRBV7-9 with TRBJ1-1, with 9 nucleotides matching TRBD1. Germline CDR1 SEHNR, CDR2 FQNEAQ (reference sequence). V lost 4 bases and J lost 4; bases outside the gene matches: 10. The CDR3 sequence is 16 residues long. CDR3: CASSSKDRGGGTEAFF. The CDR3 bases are TGTGCCAGCAGCTCGAAGGACAGGGGTGGTGGCACTGAAGCTTTCTTT.

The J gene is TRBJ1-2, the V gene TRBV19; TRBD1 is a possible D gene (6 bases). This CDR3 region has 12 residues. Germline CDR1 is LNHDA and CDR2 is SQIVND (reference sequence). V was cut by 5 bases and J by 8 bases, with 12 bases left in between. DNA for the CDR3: TGTGCCAGTAGTTACAGGGAGGGCGGCTACACCTTC. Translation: CASSYREGGYTF. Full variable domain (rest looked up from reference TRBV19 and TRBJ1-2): DGGITQSPKYLFRKEGQNVTLSCEQNLNHDAMYWYRQDPGQGLRLIYYSQIVNDFQKGDIAEGYSVSREKKESFPLTVTSAQKNPTAFYLCASSYREGGYTFGSGTRLTVV.

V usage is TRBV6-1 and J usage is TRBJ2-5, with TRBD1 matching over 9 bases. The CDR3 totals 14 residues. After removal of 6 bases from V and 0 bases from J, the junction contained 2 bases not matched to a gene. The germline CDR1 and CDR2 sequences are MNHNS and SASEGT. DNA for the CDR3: TGTGCCAGCAGCCGGGACAGGGACCAAGAGACCCAGTACTTC. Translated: CASSRDRDQETQYF.

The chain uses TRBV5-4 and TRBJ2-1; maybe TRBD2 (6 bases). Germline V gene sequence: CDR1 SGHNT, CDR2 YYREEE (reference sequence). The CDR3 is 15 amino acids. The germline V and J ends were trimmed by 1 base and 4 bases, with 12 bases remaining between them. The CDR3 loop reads CASSLMTSNYNEQFF. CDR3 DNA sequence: TGTGCCAGCAGCTTGATGACTAGTAATTACAATGAGCAGTTCTTC.

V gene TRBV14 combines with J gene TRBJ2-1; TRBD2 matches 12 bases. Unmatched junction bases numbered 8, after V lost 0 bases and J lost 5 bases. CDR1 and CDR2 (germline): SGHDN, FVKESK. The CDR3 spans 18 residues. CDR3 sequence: CASSQDPLAGGPDNEQFF. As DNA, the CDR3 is TGTGCCAGCAGCCAAGATCCCCTAGCGGGGGGGCCCGACAATGAGCAGTTCTTC.

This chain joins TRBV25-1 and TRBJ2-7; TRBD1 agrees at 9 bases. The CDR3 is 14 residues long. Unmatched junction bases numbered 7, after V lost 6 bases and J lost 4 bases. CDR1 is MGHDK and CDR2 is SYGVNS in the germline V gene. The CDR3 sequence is CASSQTGGGYEQYF. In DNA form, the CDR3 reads TGTGCCAGCAGCCAGACAGGGGGAGGTTACGAGCAGTACTTC.

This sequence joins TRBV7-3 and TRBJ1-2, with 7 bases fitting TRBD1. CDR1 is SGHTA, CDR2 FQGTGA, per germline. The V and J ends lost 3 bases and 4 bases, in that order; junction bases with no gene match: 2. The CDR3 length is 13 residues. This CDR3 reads CASSFDRAYGYTF. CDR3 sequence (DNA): TGTGCCAGCAGCTTCGACAGGGCCTATGGCTACACCTTC.

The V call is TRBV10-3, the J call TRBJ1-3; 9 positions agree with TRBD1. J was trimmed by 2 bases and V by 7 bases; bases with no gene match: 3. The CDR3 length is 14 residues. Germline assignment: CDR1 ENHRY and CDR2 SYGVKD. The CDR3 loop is CAITGTGPGNTIYF. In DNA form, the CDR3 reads TGTGCCATCACCGGGACAGGGCCTGGAAACACCATATATTTT.

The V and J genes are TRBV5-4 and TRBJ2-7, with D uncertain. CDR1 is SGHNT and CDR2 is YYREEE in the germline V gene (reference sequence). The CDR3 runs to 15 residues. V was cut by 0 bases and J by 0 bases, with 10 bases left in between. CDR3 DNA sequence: TGTGCCAGCAGCTTGGGGCAGTCCTCCTCCTACGAGCAGTACTTC. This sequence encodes CASSLGQSSSYEQYF.

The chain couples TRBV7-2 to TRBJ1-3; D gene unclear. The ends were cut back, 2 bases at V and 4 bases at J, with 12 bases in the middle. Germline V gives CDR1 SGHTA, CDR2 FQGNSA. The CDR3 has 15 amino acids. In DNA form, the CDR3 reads TGTGCCAGCAGCTTATATGTGGGCACGGGAAACACCATATATTTT. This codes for CASSLYVGTGNTIYF.